Sequencing of this T cell receptor beta chain was carried out in a study of cytomegalovirus exposure and HLA in healthy donors. Study at large: Falling in the Caucasian-associated ancestry cluster were about four fifths of around 370 genotyped donors. Study conclusions and caveats: Cytomegalovirus-associated TCR beta chains were listed, numbering 150 to 200. Fewer N-insertions than the approximately 700-donor mean were reportedly shown by an Asian-associated ancestry cluster in a later analysis.

In the PCR, 60 Vbeta and 13 Jbeta primers were used. TCRdb's copy holds only in-frame clones and misses some; the assay was immunoSEQ multiplex PCR. The sample carries around 140,000 clones, approximately 81% recorded once. Comment on this clone: Its antigen is not identified.

V trimming: 4 bases; J trimming: 3 bases; junction bases outside the gene matches: 6. CDR1 and CDR2 from the germline V gene are SGHVS and FNYEAQ. The CDR3 has 15 residues. The sample taken for sequencing was PBMCs. This chain connects TRBV7-6 to TRBJ2-3; 8 bases align to TRBD1. This sequence originates from a male donor in good health and CMV-seronegative. CDR3 nucleotides: TGTGCCAGCAGCTCGCGGACAGGGATAACAGATACGCAGTATTTT. Its protein is CASSSRTGITDTQYF. The whole variable domain, filled in from reference TRBV7-6 and TRBJ2-3, reads GAGVSQSPRYKVTKRGQDVALRCDPISGHVSLYWYRQALGQGPEFLTYFNYEAQQDKSGLPNDRFSAERPEGSISTLTIQRTEQRDSAMYRCASSSRTGITDTQYFGPGTRLTVL.